This TCR beta chain was retrieved from a study of tumor-infiltrating lymphocytes in primary liver carcinoma. About the research overall: Male and female patients aged 30 to 69 years made up the cohort.

The table lists this clonotype with a few counts. Its antigen remains unknown. Being one base from a much bigger clone, this may be a read error. Unsorted whole blood supplied the RNA, and germline DNA was extracted too. The CDR3 extends over 16 amino acids. Germline CDR1 and CDR2: SGHAT and FQNNGV. Study findings and constraints: Tumor specimens were characterized by a significantly higher top-250-clone fraction than blood (p = 0.039). Tumor-adjacent and tumor-blood pairs shared a smaller degree of overlap than tumor region pairs.

From around 500 ng of total RNA, TCR beta-specific cDNA was reverse-transcribed using a constant-region primer. Nested multiplex PCR, run for three rounds with slightly modified ARM-PCR, yielded TCR beta libraries. Forward primers for TRBV1-TRBV30 and a C-beta reverse primer served the first two PCR rounds, at about 10 cycles each. Each CDR3 protein is one row after TCRdb ran MiXCR on the multiplex PCR reads. The table lists 300,000 to 350,000 distinct CDR3 sequences, nearly 60% of them singletons. The sample comprised peripheral blood. The receptor was isolated from a woman under 40 with primary liver carcinoma and hepatitis B virus infection. This chain connects TRBV11-2 to TRBJ2-2, with D possibly TRBD1 on 6 matching bases. Here the CDR3 DNA reads TGTGCCAACAGCTTAGGGGACAAGTCGAACACCGGGGAGCTGTTTTTT. Amino acids: CANSLGDKSNTGELFF.